This T cell receptor beta chain appears in the sequencing data of a study of shared clonotypes between healthy human individuals. Study information: Researchers assigned three CD4 naive, three CD4 memory, two CD8 naive and one CD8 memory plate to each donor. The study, taken as a whole, reports: Non-shared clonotypes displayed generation probabilities falling below those of clonotypes present in all four donors. Sharing across several donors was seen in 4% to 6.5% of naive CD4 clonotypes.

For this clone: Its antigen is unknown. This specimen includes other DNA sequences encoding the same CDR3.

The method was immunoSEQ multiplex PCR; TCRdb's version includes in-frame clones alone and lacks a portion of them. The data show hundreds of thousands of clones, roughly 78% seen once. Sequenced material: memory CD4+ T cells sorted from blood. Subset given: CD45RA-negative fraction. The TCR originated in a young woman in good health.

CDR3 sequence: CASSLAPGQGYGYTF. CDR3 coding DNA: TGCGCCAGCAGCTTGGCACCAGGACAGGGTTACGGCTACACCTTC. The chain couples TRBV5-1 to TRBJ1-2; 8 positions agree with TRBD1. CDR3 length: 15 amino acids. The V segment lost 0 bases and the J segment 8 bases; nucleotides outside the gene matches: 9. CDR1 SGHRS and CDR2 YFSETQ come from the germline V gene.